The present entry profiles one T cell receptor beta chain with its context. Its antigen is unidentified. The source of the sample is a study of Ad26.COV2.S vaccination and SARS-CoV-2 variants. Clones were read by immunoSEQ multiplex PCR, and TCRdb kept only the in-frame ones, dropping some. The table lists fewer than 55,000 clones, 65% to 90% of them singletons. The germline V and J ends were trimmed by 3 bases and 5 bases, with 10 bases remaining between them. The CDR3 is made up of 13 amino acids. The study's findings and limits: Vaccinated individuals (as opposed to placebo recipients) had higher spike-specific TCR breadth. Estimates derived from TCR breadth and depth analyses may have underestimated total T cell responses. Reportedly, after vaccination the spike-specific CD8+ and CD4+ T cell responses displayed substantial breadth.

The chain recombines TRBV12-3 or TRBV12-4 with TRBJ1-1, with D possibly TRBD1 on 6 matching bases. The TCR sequence derives from a human donor who had recovered from COVID-19. This material consisted of peripheral blood, taken after recovery from COVID-19. CDR3 loop: CASSFTGRTEAFF. CDR3 DNA: TGTGCCAGCAGTTTTACAGGGAGGACTGAAGCTTTCTTT.